Listed here is a single TCR beta chain. Per the original data handling: Reference gene primer amplification gave estimated nucleated cell counts. Some clones are missing from TCRdb's copy, which holds only in-frame ones; the method was immunoSEQ multiplex PCR. That table gives V, J and clone size, and the DNA gave D and trimming. The sample has over 200,000 clones, approximately 84% seen once. This record belongs to a study of blood T cell repertoires in COVID-19. At the level of the study: From the United States, Italy and Spain came samples of acute and convalescent COVID-19. Sources were T cells, B-cell-depleted T cells, or PBMCs; the material itself was cDNA or gDNA.

Germline V gene lookup returns CDR1 SGHDN and CDR2 FVKESK. V lost 5 bases, J lost 4 bases, and 14 bases lay in between. The CDR3 contains 14 residues. The specimen was peripheral blood. This TCR came from a man aged 50-60 years with active or convalescent COVID-19. V and J are TRBV14 and TRBJ1-2; weak D call: TRBD1 (6 bases). The CDR3 sequence is CASSAHTGSYGYTF. Written as DNA, the CDR3 is TGTGCCAGCAGCGCCCACACAGGGAGCTATGGCTACACCTTC.